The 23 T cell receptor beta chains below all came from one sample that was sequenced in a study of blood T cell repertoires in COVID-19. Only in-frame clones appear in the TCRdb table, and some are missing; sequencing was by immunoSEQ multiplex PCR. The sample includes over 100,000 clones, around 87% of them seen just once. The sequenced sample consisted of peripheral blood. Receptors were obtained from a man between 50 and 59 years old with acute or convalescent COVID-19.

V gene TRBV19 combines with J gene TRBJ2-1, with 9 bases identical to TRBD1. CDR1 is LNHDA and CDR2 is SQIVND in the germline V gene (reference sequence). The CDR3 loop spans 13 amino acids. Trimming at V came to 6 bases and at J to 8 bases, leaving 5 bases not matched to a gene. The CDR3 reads CASSPDRGDEQFF. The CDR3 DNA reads TGTGCCAGTAGCCCGGACAGGGGCGATGAGCAGTTCTTC.

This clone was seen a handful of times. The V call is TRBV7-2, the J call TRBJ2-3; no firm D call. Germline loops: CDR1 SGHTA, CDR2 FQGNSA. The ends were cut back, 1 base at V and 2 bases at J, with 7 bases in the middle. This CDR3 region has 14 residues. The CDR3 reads CASSLGYYTDTQYF. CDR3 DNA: TGTGCCAGCAGCTTAGGTTACTACACAGATACGCAGTATTTT.

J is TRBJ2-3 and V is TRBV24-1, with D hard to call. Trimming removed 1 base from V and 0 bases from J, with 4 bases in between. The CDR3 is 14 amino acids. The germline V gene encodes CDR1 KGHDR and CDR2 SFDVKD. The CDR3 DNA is TGTGCCACCAGTGATTTCCTGAGCACAGATACGCAGTATTTT. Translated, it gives CATSDFLSTDTQYF.

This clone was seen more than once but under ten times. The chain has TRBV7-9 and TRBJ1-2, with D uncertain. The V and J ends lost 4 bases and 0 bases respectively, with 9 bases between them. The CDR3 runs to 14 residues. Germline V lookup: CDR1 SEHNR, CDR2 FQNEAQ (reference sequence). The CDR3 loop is CASSSSGPNYGYTF. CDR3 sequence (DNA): TGTGCCAGCAGCTCTAGCGGGCCTAACTATGGCTACACCTTC.

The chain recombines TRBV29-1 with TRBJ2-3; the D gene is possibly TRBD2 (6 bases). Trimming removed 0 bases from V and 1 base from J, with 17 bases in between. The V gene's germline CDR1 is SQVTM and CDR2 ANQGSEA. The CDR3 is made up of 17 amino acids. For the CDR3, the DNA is TGCAGCGTTGAAGATCTTCTACTAGCTGACGGCACAGATACGCAGTATTTT. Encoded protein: CSVEDLLLADGTDTQYF.

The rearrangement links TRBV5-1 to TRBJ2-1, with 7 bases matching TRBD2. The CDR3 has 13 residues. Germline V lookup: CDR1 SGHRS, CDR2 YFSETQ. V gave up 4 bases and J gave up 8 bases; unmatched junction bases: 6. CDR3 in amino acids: CASSLKREHEQFF. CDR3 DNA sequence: TGCGCCAGCAGCCTCAAGCGGGAACATGAGCAGTTCTTC. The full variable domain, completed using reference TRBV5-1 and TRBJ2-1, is KAGVTQTPRYLIKTRGQQVTLSCSPISGHRSVSWYQQTPGQGLQFLFEYFSETQRNKGNFPGRFSGRQFSNSRSEMNVSTLELGDSALYLCASSLKREHEQFFGPGTRLTVL.

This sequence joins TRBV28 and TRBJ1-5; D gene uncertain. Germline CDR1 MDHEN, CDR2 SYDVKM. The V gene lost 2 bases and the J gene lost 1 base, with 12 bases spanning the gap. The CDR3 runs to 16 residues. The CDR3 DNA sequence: TGTGCCAGCAGTTTACGATTAATACAGAGCAATCAGCCCCAGCATTTT. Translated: CASSLRLIQSNQPQHF.

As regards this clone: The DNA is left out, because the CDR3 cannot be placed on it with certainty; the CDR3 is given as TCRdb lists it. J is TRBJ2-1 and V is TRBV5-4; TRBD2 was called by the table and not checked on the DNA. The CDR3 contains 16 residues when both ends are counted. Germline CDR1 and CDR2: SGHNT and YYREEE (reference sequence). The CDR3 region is CASSSSTSGSYNEQFF.

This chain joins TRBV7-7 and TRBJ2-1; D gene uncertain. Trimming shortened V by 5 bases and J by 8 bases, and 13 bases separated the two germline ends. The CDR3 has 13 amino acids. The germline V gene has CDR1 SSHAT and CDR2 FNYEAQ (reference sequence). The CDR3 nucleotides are TGTGCCAGCAGCCCTAACTTTAGAGATGAGCAGTTCTTC. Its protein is CASSPNFRDEQFF.

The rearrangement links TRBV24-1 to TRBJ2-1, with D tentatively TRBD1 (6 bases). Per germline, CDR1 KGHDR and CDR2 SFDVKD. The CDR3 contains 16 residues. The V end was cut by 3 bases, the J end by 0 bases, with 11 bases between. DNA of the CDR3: TGTGCCACCAGTGATACAGGGTTAAGCTCCTACAATGAGCAGTTCTTC. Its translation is CATSDTGLSSYNEQFF.

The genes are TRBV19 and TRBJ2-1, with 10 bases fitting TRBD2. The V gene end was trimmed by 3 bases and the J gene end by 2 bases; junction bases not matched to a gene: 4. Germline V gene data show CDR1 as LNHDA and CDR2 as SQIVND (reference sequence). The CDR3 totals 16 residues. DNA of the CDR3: TGTGCCAGTAGTATCCGGACTAGCGGAGCCTACAATGAGCAGTTCTTC. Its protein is CASSIRTSGAYNEQFF.

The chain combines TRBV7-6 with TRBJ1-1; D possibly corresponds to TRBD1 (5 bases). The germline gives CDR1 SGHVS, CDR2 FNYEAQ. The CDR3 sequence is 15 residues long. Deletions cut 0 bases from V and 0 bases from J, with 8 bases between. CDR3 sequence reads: CASSLARGLNTEAFF. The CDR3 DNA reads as TGTGCCAGCAGCTTAGCACGGGGGTTGAACACTGAAGCTTTCTTT.

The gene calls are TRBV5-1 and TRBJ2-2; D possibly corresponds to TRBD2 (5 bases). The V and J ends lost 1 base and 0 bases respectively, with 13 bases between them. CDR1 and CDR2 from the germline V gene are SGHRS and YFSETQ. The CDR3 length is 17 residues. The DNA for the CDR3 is TGCGCCAGCAGCTTGCTTCGGGTAGCGCCGAACACCGGGGAGCTGTTTTTT. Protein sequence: CASSLLRVAPNTGELFF.

CDR3 nucleotide sequence: TGTGCCAGCAGTTCTCTCAGGGGGTCTGGGGCCAACGTCCTGACTTTC. It codes for CASSSLRGSGANVLTF. This sequence joins TRBV6-6 and TRBJ2-6; 7 nucleotides match TRBD1. Germline CDR1 reads MNHNY; CDR2 reads SVGAGI (reference sequence). V shed 4 bases and J 1 base; nucleotides not matched to a gene: 4. The CDR3 is 16 amino acids.

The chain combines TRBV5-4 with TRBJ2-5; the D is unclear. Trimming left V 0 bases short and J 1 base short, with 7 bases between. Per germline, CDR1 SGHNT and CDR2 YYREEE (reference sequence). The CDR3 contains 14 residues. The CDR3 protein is CASSLGDIQETQYF. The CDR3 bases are TGTGCCAGCAGCTTGGGTGACATCCAAGAGACCCAGTACTTC.

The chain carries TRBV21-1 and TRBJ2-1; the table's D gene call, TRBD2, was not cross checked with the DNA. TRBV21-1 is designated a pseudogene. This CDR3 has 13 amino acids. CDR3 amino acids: CASTLLGLVEQFF. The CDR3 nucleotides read TGTGCCAGCACCTTACTAGGGCTCGTTGAGCAGTTCTTC.

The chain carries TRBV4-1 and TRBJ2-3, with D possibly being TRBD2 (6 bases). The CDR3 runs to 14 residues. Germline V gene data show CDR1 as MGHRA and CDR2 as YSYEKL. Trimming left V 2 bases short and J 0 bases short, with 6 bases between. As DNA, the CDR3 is TGCGCCAGCAGCCAAAGCGGGAGCACAGATACGCAGTATTTT. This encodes CASSQSGSTDTQYF.

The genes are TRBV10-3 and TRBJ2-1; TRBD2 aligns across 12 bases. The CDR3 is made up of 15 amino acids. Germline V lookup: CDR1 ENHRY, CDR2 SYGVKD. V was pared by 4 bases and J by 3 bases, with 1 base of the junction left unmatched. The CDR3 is CAISGLAGDYNEQFF. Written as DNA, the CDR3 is TGTGCCATCAGTGGACTAGCGGGAGACTACAATGAGCAGTTCTTC.

The CDR3 reads CASSQEFATRWSEQFF. The DNA of the CDR3 is TGTGCCAGCAGCCAAGAGTTCGCGACTAGGTGGAGTGAGCAGTTCTTC. The V call is TRBV4-2, the J call TRBJ2-1; maybe TRBD2 (6 bases). From germline, CDR1 is LGHNA and CDR2 YNFKEQ. This CDR3 has 16 amino acids. Between the trimmed V and J ends, which lost 0 bases and 9 bases, there was a span of 18 bases.

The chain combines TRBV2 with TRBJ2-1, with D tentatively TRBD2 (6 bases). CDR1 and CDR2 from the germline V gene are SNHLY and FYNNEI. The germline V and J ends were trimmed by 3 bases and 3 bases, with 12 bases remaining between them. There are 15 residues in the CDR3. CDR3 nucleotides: TGTGCCAGCAGTGAGAACGGAGGGAACTACAATGAGCAGTTCTTC. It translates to CASSENGGNYNEQFF.

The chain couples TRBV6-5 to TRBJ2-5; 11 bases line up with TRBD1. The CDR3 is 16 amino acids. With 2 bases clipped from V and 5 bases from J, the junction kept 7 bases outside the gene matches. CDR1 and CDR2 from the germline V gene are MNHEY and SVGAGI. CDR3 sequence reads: CASSYTGQGAGETQYF. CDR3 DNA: TGTGCCAGCAGTTACACCGGACAGGGGGCGGGTGAGACCCAGTACTTC.

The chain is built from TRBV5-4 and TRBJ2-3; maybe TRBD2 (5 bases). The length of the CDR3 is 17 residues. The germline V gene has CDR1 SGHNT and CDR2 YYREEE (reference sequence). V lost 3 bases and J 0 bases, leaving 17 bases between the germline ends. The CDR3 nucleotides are TGTGCCAGCAGCTCCTATCTCTCGGGATCAAGCACAGATACGCAGTATTTT. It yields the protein CASSSYLSGSSTDTQYF.

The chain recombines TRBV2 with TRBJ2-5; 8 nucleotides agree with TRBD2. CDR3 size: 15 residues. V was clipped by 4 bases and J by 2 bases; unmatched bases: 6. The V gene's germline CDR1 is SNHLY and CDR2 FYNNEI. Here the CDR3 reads CASSALAGWQETQYF. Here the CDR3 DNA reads TGTGCCAGCAGTGCATTAGCGGGATGGCAAGAGACCCAGTACTTC.